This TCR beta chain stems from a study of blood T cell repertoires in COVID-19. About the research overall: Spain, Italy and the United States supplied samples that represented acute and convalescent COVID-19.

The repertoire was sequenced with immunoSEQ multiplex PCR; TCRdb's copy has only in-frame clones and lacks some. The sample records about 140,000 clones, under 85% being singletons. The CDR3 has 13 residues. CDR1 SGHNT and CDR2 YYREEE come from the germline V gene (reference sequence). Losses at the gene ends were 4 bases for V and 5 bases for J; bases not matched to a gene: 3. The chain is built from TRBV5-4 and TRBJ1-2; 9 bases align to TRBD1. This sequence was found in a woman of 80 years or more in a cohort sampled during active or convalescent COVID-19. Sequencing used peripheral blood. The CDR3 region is CASSPGQGYGYTF. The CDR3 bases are TGTGCCAGCAGCCCGGGACAGGGTTATGGCTACACCTTC.